These 13 T cell receptor beta chains originate from one sample sequenced in a study of shared clonotypes between healthy human individuals. Produced via immunoSEQ multiplex PCR; TCRdb's table is partial and in-frame only. Of 2 million to 2.5 million clones listed, over 90% are singletons. The sequenced sample consisted of naive CD4+ T cells from PBMCs. The subset here: CD45RA+ positively selected. All receptors derive from a man younger than 35 in good health. Some clones in this sample may be carry-over from other donors' samples.

In regard to this clone: Other DNA sequences in this specimen translate into the identical CDR3. The chain joins TRBV6-6 to TRBJ2-7; 9 nucleotides align to TRBD1. Germline-derived CDR1 and CDR2 are MNHNY and SVGAGI (reference sequence). Losses at the gene ends were 6 bases for V and 4 bases for J; bases not matched to a gene: 4. CDR3 length: 13 amino acids. The CDR3 nucleotides are TGTGCCAGCAGCCCCGGGACAGGGTACGAGCAGTACTTC. Encoded protein: CASSPGTGYEQYF.

The V gene is TRBV18, the J gene TRBJ2-7; TRBD2 matches at 8 bases. This CDR3 region has 16 residues. Germline values: CDR1 KGHSH, CDR2 LQKENI. V shed 3 bases, J shed 1 base, and the junction held 8 bases outside the gene matches. The CDR3 DNA sequence: TGTGCCAGCTCACCTTACCTTAGCGGGACATCCTACGAGCAGTACTTC. Its protein product is CASSPYLSGTSYEQYF.

This chain uses TRBV6-1 with TRBJ2-3, with 11 nucleotides matching TRBD2. CDR3 length equals 14 residues. CDR1 MNHNS and CDR2 SASEGT come from the germline V gene. Germline trimming cut 8 bases from V and 6 bases from J; bases unmatched to any gene: 7. CDR3 sequence reads: CASGLAGYVDTQYF. CDR3 sequence (DNA): TGTGCCAGCGGACTAGCGGGTTATGTGGATACGCAGTATTTT.

The chain combines TRBV27 with TRBJ1-4, with unresolved D. Trimming removed 2 bases at V and 0 bases at J, with 10 bases between. CDR3 length equals 16 residues. The germline V gene has CDR1 MNHEY and CDR2 SMNVEV (reference sequence). The CDR3 spells CASSLGQAATNEKLFF. Written as DNA, the CDR3 is TGTGCCAGCAGTTTAGGGCAGGCGGCAACTAATGAAAAACTGTTTTTT.

The chain uses TRBV28 and TRBJ2-1; D possibly uses TRBD1 or TRBD2 (5 bases each). This CDR3 has 14 amino acids. Trimming removed 5 bases at V and 10 bases at J, with 18 bases between. Looked up from germline, CDR1 is MDHEN and CDR2 is SYDVKM. As DNA, the CDR3 is TGTGCCAGCAGTCCCCCCGGGGCCCGGGTCGAGCAGTTCTTC. It is translated as CASSPPGARVEQFF.

This clone has more than one count but fewer than ten. The sample holds other DNA sequences that translate to the same CDR3. The J gene is TRBJ2-5, the V gene TRBV5-4, with 7 bases that match TRBD1. This CDR3 is 13 amino acids long. Germline V gene data show CDR1 as SGHNT and CDR2 as YYREEE (reference sequence). The V segment lost 4 bases and the J segment 2 bases; nucleotides outside the gene matches: 2. CDR3 DNA: TGTGCCAGCAGCCCGGGACAGCAAGAGACCCAGTACTTC. Translated: CASSPGQQETQYF.

The rearrangement joins TRBV5-1 to TRBJ1-4; D remains ambiguous. V lost 0 bases and J lost 5, with 17 bases in between. This CDR3 contains 17 residues. Germline CDR1 is SGHRS and CDR2 is YFSETQ. The CDR3 here is CASSLGGDQPRNEKLFF. The CDR3 DNA reads TGCGCCAGCAGCTTGGGGGGAGACCAGCCGAGAAATGAAAAACTGTTTTTT.

The rearrangement uses TRBV2 and TRBJ2-1, with TRBD2 identical over 10 bases. V lost 6 bases and J lost 3; bases outside the gene matches: 5. Germline V gene sequence: CDR1 SNHLY, CDR2 FYNNEI. This CDR3 has 15 residues. The CDR3 here is CASSELAGDYNEQFF. CDR3 nucleotides: TGTGCCAGCAGCGAGCTAGCGGGGGACTACAATGAGCAGTTCTTC.

This clone showed up just once. J is TRBJ2-5 and V is TRBV7-3; TRBD2 aligns across 8 bases. The germline V gene has CDR1 SGHTA and CDR2 FQGTGA. V shed 5 bases and J 0 bases; nucleotides not matched to a gene: 8. The CDR3 loop spans 16 amino acids. CDR3 region: CASSPGGVSNQETQYF. The CDR3 region has the DNA TGTGCCAGCAGCCCCGGGGGGGTGTCAAACCAAGAGACCCAGTACTTC. Combining the CDR3 with reference TRBV7-3 and TRBJ2-5 gives the whole variable domain GAGVSQTPSNKVTEKGKYVELRCDPISGHTALYWYRQSLGQGPEFLIYFQGTGAADDSGLPNDRFFAVRPEGSVSTLKIQRTERGDSAVYLCASSPGGVSNQETQYFGPGTRLLVL.

The chain carries TRBV7-8 and TRBJ2-5; 9 bases line up with TRBD2. V lost 2 bases, J lost 2 bases, and 3 bases stayed unmatched. CDR3 length equals 15 residues. The germline CDR1 and CDR2 sequences are SGHVS and FQNEAQ. The CDR3 loop is CASSLYSGRQETQYF. CDR3 nucleotide sequence: TGTGCCAGCAGCTTATACAGCGGGAGGCAAGAGACCCAGTACTTC.

This rearrangement joins TRBV6-5 to TRBJ2-3; D uncertain. The CDR3 loop spans 11 amino acids. The ends were cut back, 6 bases at V and 5 bases at J, with 6 bases in the middle. Germline lookup yields CDR1 MNHEY and CDR2 SVGAGI. The CDR3 region is CASRARDTQYF. DNA for the CDR3: TGTGCCAGCAGAGCGAGAGATACGCAGTATTTT.

A note on this clone: In the same sample, other DNA sequences code for this CDR3. The rearrangement links TRBV7-6 to TRBJ2-1; 10 bases line up with TRBD2. Germline values: CDR1 SGHVS, CDR2 FNYEAQ. The CDR3 is 15 amino acids. Unmatched junction bases numbered 4, after V lost 5 bases and J lost 3 bases. DNA of the CDR3: TGTGCCAGCAGCCTCGGACTAGCGGTCTACAATGAGCAGTTCTTC. Translating it yields CASSLGLAVYNEQFF.

The chain has TRBV9 and TRBJ2-7; 9 bases agree with TRBD1. Germline V gene data show CDR1 as SGDLS and CDR2 as YYNGEE. With V trimmed by 2 bases and J by 6 bases, 9 bases remained unmatched. This CDR3 is 15 amino acids long. CDR3 coding DNA: TGTGCCAGCAGCGTCCACTCCGGGACAGGGAGCGAGCAGTACTTC. Protein: CASSVHSGTGSEQYF.